The rows below give T cell receptor beta chains drawn from one sample of a study of blood T cell repertoires in COVID-19. Sequencing used immunoSEQ multiplex PCR; TCRdb keeps in-frame clones, though not all of them. The sample consists of about 260,000 clones, approximately 82% of them appearing once. The sample comprised peripheral blood. All receptors derive from a woman aged 80 or over with acute or convalescent COVID-19. CDR3s leave out the opening cysteine and the closing phenylalanine or tryptophan.

j_call v_call cdr3_aa
TRBJ1-2 TRBV5-6 ASSLAVVQGLGYGYT
TRBJ2-1 TRBV19 ASSPRLAGPESSYNEQF
TRBJ2-5 TRBV5-1 ASSFPGTTQETQY
TRBJ1-5 TRBV19 ASTSPGTGYNQPQH
TRBJ2-7 TRBV18 ASSPRSGKSSYEQY
TRBJ1-1 TRBV14 ASNVGGADTEAF
TRBJ2-7 TRBV6-5 ASRGTSGSYEQY
TRBJ1-5 TRBV4-3 ASSQGRERNQPQH
TRBJ1-3 TRBV5-6 ASSLRSSGNTIY
TRBJ1-3 TRBV28 ASSLLAGKGNTIY
TRBJ2-5 TRBV9 ASSAIGGQQETQY
TRBJ2-7 TRBV7-3 ASSLRDRALLYEQY
TRBJ1-6 TRBV7-2 ASSLMSKTGLSPLH
TRBJ2-7 TRBV5-1 ASSSPGQGVTY
TRBJ2-3 TRBV7-2 ASSLEGGGRDTQY
TRBJ2-7 TRBV11-2 ASSLDRVEQY
TRBJ1-1 TRBV11-1 ASSPRQGITEAF
TRBJ2-2 TRBV11-3 ASSSTSGGIGELF
TRBJ2-1 TRBV6-6 ASSTSGGTYNEQF
TRBJ2-7 TRBV19 ASSTTRGTKEQY
TRBJ2-1 TRBV19 ASRGLGAGEVYNEQF
TRBJ2-1 TRBV5-6 ASSRGQGYEQF
TRBJ1-2 TRBV11-2 ASSLDTAGRLYGYT
TRBJ2-2 TRBV4-2 ASSRISGTNTGELF
TRBJ2-7 TRBV2 ASRGQASHEQY
TRBJ2-2 TRBV5-4 ASSLARTSGRATAGELF
TRBJ1-5 TRBV30 AWSQGGHQPQH
TRBJ2-5 TRBV24-1 ATSDPTGPETQY
TRBJ2-3 TRBV28 ASSSSLRAETDTQY
TRBJ2-1 TRBV11-2 ASSRQGLAEDNEQF
TRBJ1-1 TRBV4-1 ASSQVTGGEAF
TRBJ1-5 TRBV30 AWSVAGNQPQH
TRBJ2-3 TRBV9 ASRGGAGDADTQY
TRBJ2-7 TRBV9 ASSVATGNYYEQY
TRBJ2-5 TRBV28 ASSPNPRSSETQY
TRBJ2-2 TRBV9 ASSTRGGMDGELF
TRBJ1-6 TRBV10-3 AISERRGVKDSPLH
TRBJ2-5 TRBV24-1 ATSDRGTSGIGETQY
TRBJ2-5 TRBV6-2/TRBV6-3 ASSSNRRSSGTPPRGY
TRBJ2-7 TRBV19 ASSPRTGTYEQY
TRBJ2-5 TRBV19 ASSPVRNRGRETQY
TRBJ1-2 TRBV6-5 ASRRTGWDYGYT
TRBJ1-2 TRBV3-1/TRBV3-2 ASSGQLGYGYT
TRBJ1-1 TRBV10-3 AISSQVNTEAF
TRBJ2-1 TRBV3-1/TRBV3-2 ASSQDSGTGREQF
TRBJ2-7 TRBV18 ASSPGTGLHEQY
TRBJ1-5 TRBV10-3 AMGQSSNQPQH
TRBJ2-2 TRBV19 ASKPGQTNTGELF
TRBJ2-5 TRBV11-2 ASSSLGPAAQETQY
TRBJ2-7 TRBV11-2 ASSLDSQGVYEQY
TRBJ1-6 TRBV7-2 ASSRSQGNINSPLH
TRBJ2-4 TRBV6-5 ASAADRDRGIQY
TRBJ1-6 TRBV5-1 ASSLGGSENSPLH
TRBJ2-7 TRBV28 ASSLYSPTREQY
TRBJ2-7 TRBV7-8 ASSRKREGVYEQY
TRBJ1-2 TRBV5-1 ASSLETSGQGLSYT